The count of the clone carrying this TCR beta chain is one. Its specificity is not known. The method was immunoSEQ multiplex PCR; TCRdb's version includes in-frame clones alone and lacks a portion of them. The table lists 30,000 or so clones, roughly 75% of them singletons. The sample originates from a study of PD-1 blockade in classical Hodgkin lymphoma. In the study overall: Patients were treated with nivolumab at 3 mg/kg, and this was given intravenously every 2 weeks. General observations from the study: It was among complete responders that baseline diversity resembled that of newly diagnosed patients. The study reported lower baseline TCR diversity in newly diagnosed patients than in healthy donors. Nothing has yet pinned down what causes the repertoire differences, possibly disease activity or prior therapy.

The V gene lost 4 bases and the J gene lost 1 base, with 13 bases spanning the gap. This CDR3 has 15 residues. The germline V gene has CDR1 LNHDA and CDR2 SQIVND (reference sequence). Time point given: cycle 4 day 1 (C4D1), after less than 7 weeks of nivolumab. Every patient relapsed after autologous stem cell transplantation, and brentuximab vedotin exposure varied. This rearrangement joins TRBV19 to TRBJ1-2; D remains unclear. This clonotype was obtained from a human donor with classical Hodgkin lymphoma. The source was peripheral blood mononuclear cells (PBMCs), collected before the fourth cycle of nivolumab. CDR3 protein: CASSTIYTINYGYTF. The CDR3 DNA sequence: TGTGCCAGTAGTACGATCTACACCATTAACTATGGCTACACCTTC.